One and the same sample provided the 28 T cell receptor beta chains below, sequenced in a study of CD8+CD57+ T cells in acquired aplastic anemia. Template material for TCR beta VDJ and CDR3 profiling consisted of genomic DNA. MiXCR, applied by TCRdb to the reads, yields one record per CDR3 protein. Of 270,000 or so distinct CDR3 sequences in the sample, approximately 86% were seen once. Patients chosen for sequencing had CD8+CD57+ cells that had expanded, as shown by flow cytometry. Sequenced input: sorted CD4+, CD8+, or CD8+CD57+ T cells (not recorded which) from PBMCs. The receptors come from a human donor with aplastic anemia.

This clonotype was picked up one time. A read error may account for a junction end that differs from germline. The chain has TRBV5-1 and TRBJ2-7; D might be TRBD1 (7 bases). The germline V gene has CDR1 SGHRS and CDR2 YFSETQ. The CDR3 consists of 16 residues. The CDR3 reads CASSLGLGQNLYEQYF. In DNA, the CDR3 is TGTGCCAGCAGCTTGGGACTGGGACAGAACCTCTACGAGCAGTACTTC.

This clonotype has only one observation. This chain uses TRBV11-3 with TRBJ2-5; D is possibly TRBD2 (5 bases). Germline CDR1 SGHNT, CDR2 YENEEA. The CDR3 totals 15 residues. The V gene lost 3 bases and the J gene lost 4 bases, with 15 bases spanning the gap. The CDR3 coding sequence is TGTGCCAGCAGCTTTAATAGCGCATGGGGAGAGACCCAGTACTTC. It is translated as CASSFNSAWGETQYF.

This chain joins TRBV7-2 and TRBJ2-7; D unresolved. V dropped 5 bases and J dropped 0 bases, with 17 bases sitting between them. CDR1 SGHTA and CDR2 FQGNSA come from the germline V gene. The CDR3 has 16 residues. CDR3 sequence reads: CASSPFLDTPSYEQYF. In nucleotides, the CDR3 is TGTGCCAGCAGCCCATTCCTTGACACTCCCTCCTACGAGCAGTACTTC.

The chain has TRBV5-5 and TRBJ2-5; D gene uncertain. The germline CDR1 and CDR2 sequences are SGHKS and YYEKEE (reference sequence). The CDR3 has 14 residues. Trimming took off 6 bases at V and 1 base at J, with 13 bases between the two ends. The CDR3 here is CASKGSLSQETQYF. CDR3 nucleotide sequence: TGTGCCAGCAAGGGTAGCTTGAGCCAAGAGACCCAGTACTTC.

V usage is TRBV7-9 and J usage is TRBJ1-2; D possibly corresponds to TRBD1 (6 bases). Trimming stripped 3 bases from V and 6 bases from J, with 11 bases between. Germline V gene data show CDR1 as SEHNR and CDR2 as FQNEAQ (reference sequence). The CDR3 runs 13 residues. CDR3 protein: CASSFWGADGYTF. CDR3 in DNA: TGTGCCAGCAGCTTCTGGGGGGCCGATGGCTACACCTTC. Together with reference TRBV7-9 and TRBJ1-2, the CDR3 gives the full variable domain: DTGVSQNPRHKITKRGQNVTFRCDPISEHNRLYWYRQTLGQGPEFLTYFQNEAQLEKSRLLSDRFSAERPKGSFSTLEIQRTEQGDSAMYLCASSFWGADGYTFGSGTRLTVV.

Comments on this clonotype: At one of its ends the junction is not consistent with the germline gene, which may arise from a read error. This rearrangement joins TRBV9 to TRBJ2-3; D is undetermined. Per germline, CDR1 SGDLS and CDR2 YYNGEE. The CDR3 is 14 residues long. The CDR3: CASSLGSDTEYFDF. CDR3 nucleotide sequence: TGTGCCAGCAGCTTAGGGTCAGATACCGAGTATTTTGATTTT.

Points on this clonotype: At one end the junction does not follow the germline gene, possibly because of a read error. The rearrangement joins TRBV7-2 to TRBJ1-1, with 8 positions matching TRBD1. The CDR3 extends over 15 amino acids. The V gene's germline CDR1 is SGHTA and CDR2 FQGNSA. The CDR3 is CASSLALTGDTGAFF. DNA of the CDR3: TGTGCCAGCAGCTTAGCTCTGACAGGGGACACTGGAGCTTTCTTT.

In regard to this clonotype: Mismatch with germline at one junction end may stem from a read error. The rearrangement joins TRBV7-2 to TRBJ2-5; TRBD1 matches at 7 bases. CDR3 length: 12 residues. Germline values: CDR1 SGHTA, CDR2 FQGNSA. This CDR3 reads CASSLDMTGHNF. The CDR3 DNA sequence: TGTGCCAGCAGCTTAGATATGACAGGGCACAACTTC.

Note on this clonotype: In this CDR3 the conserved last residue, phenylalanine or tryptophan, is missing, so a read error is likely. It is unclear where the CDR3 begins or ends on the DNA, so no DNA is shown, and the CDR3 is as TCRdb lists it. J is TRBJ2-1 and V is TRBV7-9; TRBD1, the table's D call, lacks a check against the DNA. 12 amino acids form the CDR3, both terminal residues included. CDR1 is SEHNR, CDR2 FQNEAQ, per germline (reference sequence). Here the CDR3 reads CASSSGKNGGQS.

The chain has TRBV5-6 and TRBJ1-1; D perhaps matches TRBD1 (5 bases). In germline, CDR1 is SGHDT, CDR2 YYEEEE. The V and J ends lost 0 bases and 4 bases respectively, with 13 bases between them. CDR3 length equals 15 residues. CDR3 coding DNA: TGTGCCAGCAGCTTGGGGGAGGGCGGGGGCACTGAAGCTTTCTTT. Translation: CASSLGEGGGTEAFF.

This clonotype was seen ten or more times. This chain joins TRBV7-9 and TRBJ2-3; D tentatively fits TRBD1 or TRBD2 (5 bases each). The CDR3 has 13 amino acids. Trimming left V 8 bases short and J 3 bases short, with 12 bases between. Germline CDR1 is SEHNR and CDR2 is FQNEAQ (reference sequence). The CDR3 is CASGDAGTDTQYF. Written as DNA, the CDR3 is TGTGCCAGCGGGGACGCTGGGACAGATACGCAGTATTTT.

The rearrangement joins TRBV19 to TRBJ2-5; the D gene is possibly TRBD2 (5 bases). Deletions cut 2 bases from V and 5 bases from J, with 12 bases between. This CDR3 spans 14 amino acids. The germline V gene has CDR1 LNHDA and CDR2 SQIVND (reference sequence). This CDR3 is CASSIPGIGETQYF. The CDR3 region has the DNA TGTGCCAGTAGTATACCCGGGATTGGGGAGACCCAGTACTTC.

Points on this clonotype: At one of its ends the junction is not consistent with the germline gene, which may arise from a read error. The chain has TRBV9 and TRBJ2-5; D may be TRBD2 (6 bases). The germline V gene has CDR1 SGDLS and CDR2 YYNGEE. The length of the CDR3 is 14 residues. DNA for the CDR3: TGTGCCAGCAGCCTAGCCTGGGTAGCGGAGACCACGGACTTC. It translates to CASSLAWVAETTDF.

In DNA, the CDR3 is TGTGCCAGCAGCTTACCTCCAGGCCCCGATGCGCATTCCTACGAGCAGTACGTC. This encodes CASSLPPGPDAHSYEQYV. The V and J genes are TRBV7-2 and TRBJ2-7, with D unclear. The length of the CDR3 is 18 residues. Germline V gene data show CDR1 as SGHTA and CDR2 as FQGNSA. V lost 2 bases and J lost 1, with 21 bases in between.

This chain uses TRBV7-9 with TRBJ2-2; no clear D gene. CDR3 length: 12 residues. CDR1 is SEHNR, CDR2 FQNEAQ, per germline (reference sequence). The ends were cut back, 5 bases at V and 6 bases at J, with 7 bases in the middle. As DNA, the CDR3 is TGTGCCAGCAGCATAGGGCCCGGGGAGCTGTTTTTT. Protein product: CASSIGPGELFF.

On this clonotype itself: Because the CDR3 is missing its conserved closing phenylalanine or tryptophan, this is likely a read error. The DNA is left out, because the CDR3 cannot be placed on it with certainty; the CDR3 is given as TCRdb lists it. The gene calls are TRBV7-2 and TRBJ2-1; TRBD2 is the table's D call and was not checked against the DNA. The length of the CDR3 is 13 amino acids, counting both ends. CDR1 and CDR2 (germline): SGHTA, FQGNSA. The CDR3 reads CASSSARGSEKVH.

Notes on this clonotype: A read error is likely, as this CDR3 ends without the conserved phenylalanine or tryptophan. It is unclear where the CDR3 begins or ends on the DNA, so no DNA is shown, and the CDR3 is as TCRdb lists it. V gene TRBV2 combines with J gene TRBJ2-3; whether TRBD1, the table's D call, matches the DNA was not checked. The CDR3 is 15 residues long, ends included. Germline V gene sequence: CDR1 SNHLY, CDR2 FYNNEI. The CDR3 protein is CASGAGGTDTESLYL.

The chain carries TRBV15 and TRBJ2-7; D remains unclear. The CDR3 length is 14 residues. From germline, CDR1 is LNHNV and CDR2 YYDKDF (reference sequence). Trimming stripped 1 base from V and 10 bases from J, with 17 bases between. The CDR3 here is CATSRAGEQDAQYF. CDR3 DNA: TGTGCCACCAGCAGAGCAGGCGAGCAAGACGCCCAGTACTTC.

The gene calls are TRBV7-8 and TRBJ2-3; possibly TRBD1 for D (8 bases). The germline V gene has CDR1 SGHVS and CDR2 FQNEAQ. V was trimmed by 4 bases and J by 9 bases, leaving 20 bases between them. There are 15 residues in the CDR3. CDR3 sequence (DNA): TGTGCCAGCAGCTCACAGGGGGGGAGGAGAGAGACGCAGTATTTT. Protein: CASSSQGGRRETQYF.

This clonotype is a singleton in its sample. The CDR3 DNA follows: TGTGCCAGCAGCTTGAAGGACCCCCGGGACTCCCGCTACGTC. Encoded protein: CASSLKDPRDSRYV. V gene TRBV7-9 combines with J gene TRBJ2-7; the D gene is possibly TRBD2 (6 bases). V was trimmed by 3 bases and J by 13 bases, leaving 22 bases between them. The CDR3 contains 14 residues. The V gene's germline CDR1 is SEHNR and CDR2 FQNEAQ (reference sequence).

To note about this clonotype: A read error may account for a junction end that differs from germline. V usage is TRBV7-2 and J usage is TRBJ1-5; D might be TRBD1 (6 bases). CDR1 and CDR2 (germline): SGHTA, FQGNSA. The CDR3 consists of 14 residues. CDR3 sequence reads: CASSSRGAEEQFFF. The CDR3 DNA follows: TGTGCCAGCAGCTCCAGGGGTGCTGAAGAGCAGTTCTTTTTT.

Regarding this clonotype: In this CDR3 the conserved last residue, phenylalanine or tryptophan, is missing, so a read error is likely. Because the CDR3's place on the DNA is in doubt, the DNA is left out and the CDR3 is given as listed by TCRdb. The genes are TRBV7-9 and TRBJ2-3; TRBD1, as called in the table, went unchecked against the DNA. Germline lookup yields CDR1 SEHNR and CDR2 FQNEAQ (reference sequence). The CDR3 has 13 amino acids, counting both end residues. The CDR3 reads CASEVGGSDTTYY.

This clonotype has a single count. V and J are TRBV7-8 and TRBJ1-1; D remains ambiguous. V shed 1 base and J shed 13 bases, with 22 bases lying between them. This CDR3 spans 15 amino acids. Looked up from germline, CDR1 is SGHVS and CDR2 is FQNEAQ. This CDR3 is CASSLEVGADTQDFF. As DNA, the CDR3 is TGTGCCAGCAGCTTAGAGGTAGGAGCCGATACTCAGGATTTCTTT. Complete variable domain (other parts from reference TRBV7-8 and TRBJ1-1): GAGVSQSPRYKVAKRGQDVALRCDPISGHVSLFWYQQALGQGPEFLTYFQNEAQLDKSGLPSDRFFAERPEGSVSTLKIQRTQQEDSAVYLCASSLEVGADTQDFFGQGTRLTVV.

The rearrangement links TRBV7-6 to TRBJ2-3, with no clear D. Germline CDR1 SGHVS, CDR2 FNYEAQ. The CDR3 sequence is 14 residues long. Trimming left V 3 bases short and J 12 bases short, with 19 bases between. The CDR3 spells CASSLGSYNSPQYF. CDR3 nucleotides: TGTGCCAGCAGCTTGGGTTCCTATAATTCACCCCAGTATTTT.

This clonotype was picked up a small number of times. V gene TRBV2 combines with J gene TRBJ1-1; D is ambiguous. The germline V gene has CDR1 SNHLY and CDR2 FYNNEI. This CDR3 spans 8 amino acids. Trimming pared 0 bases from V and 13 bases from J, leaving 0 bases between. The CDR3 nucleotides read TGTGCCAGCAGTGAAGCTTTCTTT. This sequence encodes CASSEAFF.

The chain recombines TRBV7-3 with TRBJ2-5, with TRBD1 as a possible D gene (5 bases). Trimming shortened V by 5 bases and J by 2 bases, and 12 bases separated the two germline ends. Per the germline V gene, CDR1 is SGHTA and CDR2 is FQGTGA. This CDR3 spans 14 amino acids. The CDR3 region is CASSRDSRQETQYF. Here the CDR3 DNA reads TGTGCCAGCAGCAGAGACAGCAGGCAAGAGACCCAGTACTTC.

Comment on this clonotype: A junction boundary mismatches the germline segment, possibly from a read error. The chain has TRBV9 and TRBJ2-3; D is unresolved. The CDR3 totals 14 residues. Germline lookup yields CDR1 SGDLS and CDR2 YYNGEE. The CDR3 DNA sequence: TGTGCTAGCAGCGTACGATCAGATACGCATTATTTTGATTTT. The encoded protein is CASSVRSDTHYFDF.

Comments on this clonotype: The limits of the CDR3 on the DNA are not certain, so only TCRdb's listed CDR3 is given. V is TRBV25-1 and J is TRBJ2-3; the D call in the table, TRBD1, was not verified against the DNA. Germline lookup yields CDR1 MGHDK and CDR2 SYGVNS. Termini included, the CDR3 measures 14 amino acids. The chain's CDR3 is CASRGTVGTGAQFF.